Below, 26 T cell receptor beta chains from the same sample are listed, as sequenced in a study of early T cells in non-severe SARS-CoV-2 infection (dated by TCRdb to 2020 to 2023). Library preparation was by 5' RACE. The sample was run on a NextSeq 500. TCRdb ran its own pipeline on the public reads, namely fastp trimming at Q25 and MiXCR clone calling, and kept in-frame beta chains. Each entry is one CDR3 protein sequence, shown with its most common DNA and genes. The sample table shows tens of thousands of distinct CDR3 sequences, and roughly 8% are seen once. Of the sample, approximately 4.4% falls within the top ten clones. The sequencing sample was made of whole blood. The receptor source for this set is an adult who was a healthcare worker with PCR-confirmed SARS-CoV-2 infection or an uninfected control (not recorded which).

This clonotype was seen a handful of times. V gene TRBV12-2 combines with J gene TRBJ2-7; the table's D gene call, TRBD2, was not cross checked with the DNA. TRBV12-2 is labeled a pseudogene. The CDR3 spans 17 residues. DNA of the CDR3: TGTGCAAGTCTCGCTAGTTATCAGGACCTGCTTCTCCGCGAGCAGTACTTC. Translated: CASLASYQDLLLREQYF.

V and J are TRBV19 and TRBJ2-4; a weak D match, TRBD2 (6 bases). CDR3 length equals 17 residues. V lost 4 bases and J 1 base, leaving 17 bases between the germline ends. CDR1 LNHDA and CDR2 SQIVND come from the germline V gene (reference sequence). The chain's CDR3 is CASSTPGLTRAKNIQYF. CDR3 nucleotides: TGTGCCAGTAGTACGCCGGGACTGACTCGGGCCAAAAACATTCAGTACTTC.

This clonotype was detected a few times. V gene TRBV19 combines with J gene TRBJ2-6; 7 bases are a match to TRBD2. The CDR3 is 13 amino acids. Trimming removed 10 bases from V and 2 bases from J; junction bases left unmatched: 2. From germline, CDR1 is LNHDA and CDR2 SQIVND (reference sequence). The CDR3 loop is CATGGAGANVLTF. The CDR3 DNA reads TGTGCCACTGGGGGGGCTGGGGCCAACGTCCTGACTTTC.

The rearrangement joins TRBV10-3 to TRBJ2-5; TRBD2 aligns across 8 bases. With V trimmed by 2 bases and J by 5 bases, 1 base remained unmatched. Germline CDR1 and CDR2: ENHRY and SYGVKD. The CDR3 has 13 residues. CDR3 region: CAISEASGETQYF. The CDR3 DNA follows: TGTGCCATCAGTGAGGCTAGCGGGGAGACCCAGTACTTC.

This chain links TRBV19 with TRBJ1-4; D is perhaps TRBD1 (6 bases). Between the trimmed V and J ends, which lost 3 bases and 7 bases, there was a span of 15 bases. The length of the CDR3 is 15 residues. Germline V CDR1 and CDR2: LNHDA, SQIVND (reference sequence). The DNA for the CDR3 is TGTGCCAGTAGTATCGGGACATCTTCGGCTGAAAAACTGTTTTTT. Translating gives CASSIGTSSAEKLFF.

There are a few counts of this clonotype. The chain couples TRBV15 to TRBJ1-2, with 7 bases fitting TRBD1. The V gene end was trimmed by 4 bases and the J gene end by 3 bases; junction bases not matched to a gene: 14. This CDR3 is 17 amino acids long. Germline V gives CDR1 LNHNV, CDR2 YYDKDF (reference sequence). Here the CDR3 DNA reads TGTGCCACCAGCAACGACAGGGTCCCCACGGACGACTATGGCTACACCTTC. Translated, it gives CATSNDRVPTDDYGYTF. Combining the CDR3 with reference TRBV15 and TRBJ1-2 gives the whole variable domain DAMVIQNPRYQVTQFGKPVTLSCSQTLNHNVMYWYQQKSSQAPKLLFHYYDKDFNNEADTPDNFQSRRPNTSFCFLDIRSPGLGDTAMYLCATSNDRVPTDDYGYTFGSGTRLTVV.

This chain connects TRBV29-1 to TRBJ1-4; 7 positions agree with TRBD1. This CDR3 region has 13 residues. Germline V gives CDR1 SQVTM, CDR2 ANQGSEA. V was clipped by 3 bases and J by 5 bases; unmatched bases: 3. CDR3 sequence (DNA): TGCAGCGTTGAGGGGACAGAGAATGAAAAACTGTTTTTT. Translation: CSVEGTENEKLFF.

For the CDR3, the DNA is TGTGCCAGCAAGGAGTCTAGCGGGAGTGGGGGATCACAGTTCTTC. Its protein product is CASKESSGSGGSQFF. The chain links TRBV6-4 to TRBJ2-1; 10 bases are a match to TRBD2. The germline V gene encodes CDR1 MRHNA and CDR2 SNTAGT. The CDR3 has 15 amino acids. The junction had 16 bases not matched to a gene; V was cut back by 7 bases and J by 13 bases.

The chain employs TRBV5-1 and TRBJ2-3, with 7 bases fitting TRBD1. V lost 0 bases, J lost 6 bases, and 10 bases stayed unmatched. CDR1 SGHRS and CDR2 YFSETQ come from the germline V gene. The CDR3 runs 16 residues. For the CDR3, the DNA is TGCGCCAGCAGCTTGGCCGGGACAGCGTTAACGGATACGCAGTATTTT. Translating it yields CASSLAGTALTDTQYF.

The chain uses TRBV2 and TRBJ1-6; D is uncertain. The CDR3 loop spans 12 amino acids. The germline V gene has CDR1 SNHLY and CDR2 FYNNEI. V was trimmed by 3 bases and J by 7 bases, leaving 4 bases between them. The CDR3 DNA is TGTGCCAGCAGTGAGATCAATTCACCCCTCCACTTT. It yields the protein CASSEINSPLHF.

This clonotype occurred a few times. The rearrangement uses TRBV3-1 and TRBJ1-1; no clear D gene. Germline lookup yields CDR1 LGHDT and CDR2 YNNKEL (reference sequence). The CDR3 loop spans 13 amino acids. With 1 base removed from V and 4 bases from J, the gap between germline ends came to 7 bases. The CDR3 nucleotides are TGTGCCAGCAGCCAAGGACGTGCCACTGAAGCTTTCTTT. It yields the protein CASSQGRATEAFF.

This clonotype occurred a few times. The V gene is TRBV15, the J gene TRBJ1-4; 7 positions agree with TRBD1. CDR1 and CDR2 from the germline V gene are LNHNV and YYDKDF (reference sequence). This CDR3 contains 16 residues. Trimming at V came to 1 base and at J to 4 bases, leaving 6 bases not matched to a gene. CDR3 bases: TGTGCCACCAGCAGAGGAGAGGGGGCCCTTAATGAAAAACTGTTTTTT. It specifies CATSRGEGALNEKLFF.

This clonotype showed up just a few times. The CDR3 protein is CASSLAGLAGADTQYF. The DNA for the CDR3 is TGCGCCAGCAGCTTGGCAGGACTAGCGGGAGCAGATACGCAGTATTTT. The chain combines TRBV5-1 with TRBJ2-3, with 13 bases fitting TRBD2. CDR3 length: 16 residues. V trimming: 0 bases; J trimming: 4 bases; junction bases outside the gene matches: 2. The germline V gene encodes CDR1 SGHRS and CDR2 YFSETQ. Complete variable domain (other parts from reference TRBV5-1 and TRBJ2-3): KAGVTQTPRYLIKTRGQQVTLSCSPISGHRSVSWYQQTPGQGLQFLFEYFSETQRNKGNFPGRFSGRQFSNSRSEMNVSTLELGDSALYLCASSLAGLAGADTQYFGPGTRLTVL.

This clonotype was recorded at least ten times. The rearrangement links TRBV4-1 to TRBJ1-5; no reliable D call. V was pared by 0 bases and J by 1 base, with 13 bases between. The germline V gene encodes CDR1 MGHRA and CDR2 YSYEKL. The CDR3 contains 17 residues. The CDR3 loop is CASSQEAAGLSNQPQHF. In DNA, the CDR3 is TGCGCCAGCAGCCAAGAGGCGGCAGGCCTAAGCAATCAGCCCCAGCATTTT.

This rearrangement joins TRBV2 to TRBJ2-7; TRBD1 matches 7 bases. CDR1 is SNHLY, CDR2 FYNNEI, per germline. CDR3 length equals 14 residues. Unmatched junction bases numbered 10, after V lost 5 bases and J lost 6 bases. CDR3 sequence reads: CASSPDANRGEQYF. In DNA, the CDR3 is TGTGCCAGCAGTCCAGACGCGAACAGGGGCGAGCAGTACTTC.

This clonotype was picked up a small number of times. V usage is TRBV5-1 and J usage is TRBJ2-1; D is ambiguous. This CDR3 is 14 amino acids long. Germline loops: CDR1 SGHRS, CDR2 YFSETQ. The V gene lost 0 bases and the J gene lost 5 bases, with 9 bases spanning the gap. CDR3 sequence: CASSLAQSDNEQFF. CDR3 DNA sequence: TGCGCCAGCAGCTTGGCTCAATCCGACAATGAGCAGTTCTTC. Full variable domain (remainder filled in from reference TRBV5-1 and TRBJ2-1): KAGVTQTPRYLIKTRGQQVTLSCSPISGHRSVSWYQQTPGQGLQFLFEYFSETQRNKGNFPGRFSGRQFSNSRSEMNVSTLELGDSALYLCASSLAQSDNEQFFGPGTRLTVL.

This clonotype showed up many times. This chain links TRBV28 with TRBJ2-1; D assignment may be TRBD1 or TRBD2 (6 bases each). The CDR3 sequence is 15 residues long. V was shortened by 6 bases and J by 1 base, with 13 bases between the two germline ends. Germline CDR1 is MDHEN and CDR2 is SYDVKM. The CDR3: CASSQKGGSYNEQFF. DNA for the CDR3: TGTGCCAGCAGCCAGAAGGGGGGTTCCTACAATGAGCAGTTCTTC.

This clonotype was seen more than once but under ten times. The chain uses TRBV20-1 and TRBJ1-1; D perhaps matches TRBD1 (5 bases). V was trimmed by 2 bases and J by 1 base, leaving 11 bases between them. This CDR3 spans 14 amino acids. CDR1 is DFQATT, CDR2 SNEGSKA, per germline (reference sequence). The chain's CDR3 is CSARSRGGNTEAFF. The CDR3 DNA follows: TGCAGTGCTAGATCCCGGGGGGGGAACACTGAAGCTTTCTTT.

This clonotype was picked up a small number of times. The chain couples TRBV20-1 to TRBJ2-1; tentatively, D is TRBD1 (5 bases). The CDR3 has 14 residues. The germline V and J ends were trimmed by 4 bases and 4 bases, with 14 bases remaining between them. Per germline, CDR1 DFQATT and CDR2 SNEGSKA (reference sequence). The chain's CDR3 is CSATALGVYNEQFF. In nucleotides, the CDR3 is TGCAGTGCTACCGCCTTAGGGGTATACAATGAGCAGTTCTTC.

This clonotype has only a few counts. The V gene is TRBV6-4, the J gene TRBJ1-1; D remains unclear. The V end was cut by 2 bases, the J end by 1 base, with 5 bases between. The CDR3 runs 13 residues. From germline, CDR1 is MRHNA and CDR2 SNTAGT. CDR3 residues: CASSDRPNTEAFF. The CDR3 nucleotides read TGTGCCAGCAGTGACAGACCGAACACTGAAGCTTTCTTT.

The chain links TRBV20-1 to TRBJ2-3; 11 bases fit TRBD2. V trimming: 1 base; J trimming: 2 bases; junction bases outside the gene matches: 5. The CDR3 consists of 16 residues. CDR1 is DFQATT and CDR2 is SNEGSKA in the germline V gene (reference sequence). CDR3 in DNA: TGCAGTGCTAGAGTGCCACTAGCGGGGGCCACAGATACGCAGTATTTT. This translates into CSARVPLAGATDTQYF.

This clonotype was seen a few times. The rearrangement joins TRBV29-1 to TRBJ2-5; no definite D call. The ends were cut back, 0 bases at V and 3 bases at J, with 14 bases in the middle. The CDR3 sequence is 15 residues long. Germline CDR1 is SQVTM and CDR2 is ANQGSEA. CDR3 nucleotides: TGCAGCGTTGAAGACCAGTTGATTTGGGAAGAGACCCAGTACTTC. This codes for CSVEDQLIWEETQYF.

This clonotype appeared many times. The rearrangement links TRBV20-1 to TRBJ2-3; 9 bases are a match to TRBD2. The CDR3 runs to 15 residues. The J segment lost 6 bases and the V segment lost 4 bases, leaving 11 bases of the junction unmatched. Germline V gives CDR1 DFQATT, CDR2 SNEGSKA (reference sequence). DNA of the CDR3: TGCAGTGCTAAAGCCCTAGCGGGGACGGGTGATACGCAGTATTTT. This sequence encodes CSAKALAGTGDTQYF.

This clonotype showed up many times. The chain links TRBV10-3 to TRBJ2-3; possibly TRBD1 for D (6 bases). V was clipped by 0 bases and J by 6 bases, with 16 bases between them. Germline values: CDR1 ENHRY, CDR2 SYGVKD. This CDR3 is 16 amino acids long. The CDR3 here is CAISESIGGPQDTQYF. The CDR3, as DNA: TGTGCCATCAGTGAGTCGATTGGGGGCCCCCAGGATACGCAGTATTTT.

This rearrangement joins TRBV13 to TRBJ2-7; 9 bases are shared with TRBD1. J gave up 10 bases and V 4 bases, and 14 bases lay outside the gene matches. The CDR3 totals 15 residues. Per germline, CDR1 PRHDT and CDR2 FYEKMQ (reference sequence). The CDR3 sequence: CASSWDRDRVRYQYF. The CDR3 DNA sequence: TGTGCCAGCAGCTGGGACCGGGACAGGGTCCGTTATCAGTACTTC.

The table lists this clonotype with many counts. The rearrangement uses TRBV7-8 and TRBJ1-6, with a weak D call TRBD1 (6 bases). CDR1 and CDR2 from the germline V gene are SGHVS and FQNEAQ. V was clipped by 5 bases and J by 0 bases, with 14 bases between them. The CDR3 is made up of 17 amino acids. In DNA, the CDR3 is TGTGCCAGCAGCGCTGAGACAGGAACCTCCTATAATTCACCCCTCCACTTT. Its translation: CASSAETGTSYNSPLHF.